The rows below give T cell receptor beta chains drawn from one sample of a study of OX40 agonist ivuxolimab in advanced cancers. Using immunoSEQ multiplex PCR, the repertoire was profiled, and TCRdb retains in-frame clones only, with some absent. The sample includes roughly 19,000 clones, more than 65% of them seen just once. Source: CD4+ or CD8+ T cells sorted from blood, taken in a trial of the OX40 agonist ivuxolimab. These receptors were taken from an adult with an advanced solid tumor such as melanoma, head and neck, liver or kidney cancer. Both conserved end residues are part of each CDR3. Each record gives: D gene, V gene, clone size, J gene, CDR3 protein, CDR3 DNA. The D gene is left open where the match is weak. Clone size is not always given. Where it is, it says once, few, many or a class for expanded clones.

D: TRBD2; V: TRBV7-9; size: .; J: TRBJ2-3; CDR3: CASASGTTDTQYF; DNA: TGTGCCAGCGCAAGCGGGACCACAGATACGCAGTATTTT
D: .; V: TRBV7-9; size: .; J: TRBJ1-2; CDR3: CASSSGTPFKGYTF; DNA: TGTGCCAGCAGTTCCGGGACGCCCTTTAAGGGCTACACCTTC
D: .; V: TRBV4-3; size: hyperexpanded; J: TRBJ1-1; CDR3: CASSASGDGNTEAFF; DNA: TGCGCCAGCAGCGCAAGCGGGGACGGTAACACTGAAGCTTTCTTT
D: TRBD1; V: TRBV5-6; size: .; J: TRBJ2-7; CDR3: CASKVRDSPYEQYF; DNA: TGTGCCAGCAAGGTCCGGGACAGTCCCTACGAGCAGTACTTC
D: .; V: TRBV18; size: .; J: TRBJ2-4; CDR3: CASSPDVAKNIQYF; DNA: TGTGCCAGCTCACCAGATGTAGCCAAAAACATTCAGTACTTC
D: .; V: TRBV28; size: .; J: TRBJ2-7; CDR3: CASSPGVELYEQYF; DNA: TGTGCCAGCAGTCCGGGTGTGGAACTCTACGAGCAGTACTTC
D: .; V: TRBV7-8; size: once; J: TRBJ2-3; CDR3: CASSPPSSTDTQYF; DNA: TGTGCCAGCAGCCCCCCCTCTTCGACAGATACGCAGTATTTT
D: .; V: TRBV27; size: .; J: TRBJ2-5; CDR3: CASSPGARQETQYF; DNA: TGTGCCAGCAGTCCTGGCGCTAGGCAAGAGACCCAGTACTTC
D: TRBD2; V: TRBV9; size: .; J: TRBJ2-1; CDR3: CASSVTGLAAYNEQFF; DNA: TGTGCCAGCAGCGTAACAGGACTAGCGGCCTACAATGAGCAGTTCTTC
D: .; V: TRBV4-1; size: .; J: TRBJ1-2; CDR3: CASSPPWGNYGYTF; DNA: TGCGCCAGCAGCCCCCCCTGGGGGAACTATGGCTACACCTTC
D: .; V: TRBV30; size: .; J: TRBJ1-1; CDR3: CAWSPAYTEAFF; DNA: TGTGCCTGGAGTCCCGCCTACACTGAAGCTTTCTTT
D: TRBD1; V: TRBV5-6; size: once; J: TRBJ2-6; CDR3: CASRTGPMAGANVLTF; DNA: TGTGCCAGCAGGACAGGGCCAATGGCTGGGGCCAACGTCCTGACTTTC
D: .; V: TRBV14; size: .; J: TRBJ1-2; CDR3: CASSASQGLHGYTF; DNA: TGTGCCAGCAGCGCCTCCCAAGGTCTACATGGCTACACCTTC
D: TRBD1; V: TRBV7-8; size: .; J: TRBJ1-5; CDR3: CASSPGTGGRNQPQHF; DNA: TGTGCCAGCAGTCCCGGGACAGGGGGGCGCAATCAGCCCCAGCATTTT
D: .; V: TRBV6-6; size: once; J: TRBJ1-2; CDR3: CASSYATGRNYGYTF; DNA: TGTGCCAGCAGTTACGCCACAGGGAGGAACTATGGCTACACCTTC
D: TRBD2; V: TRBV28; size: .; J: TRBJ2-5; CDR3: CASVRGYQETQYF; DNA: TGTGCCAGTGTGCGGGGGTACCAAGAGACCCAGTACTTC
D: .; V: TRBV30; size: .; J: TRBJ1-5; CDR3: CAWSATGHGRLFPQHF; DNA: TGTGCCTGGAGTGCCACCGGTCACGGTCGTCTTTTTCCCCAGCATTTT
D: .; V: TRBV4-1; size: .; J: TRBJ2-3; CDR3: CASSQEEWGDTQYF; DNA: TGCGCCAGCAGCCAAGAAGAATGGGGAGATACGCAGTATTTT
D: .; V: TRBV27; size: few; J: TRBJ2-5; CDR3: CASSLLDGVGQETQYF; DNA: TGTGCCAGCAGTTTACTAGATGGGGTAGGGCAAGAGACCCAGTACTTC
D: .; V: TRBV9; size: .; J: TRBJ2-3; CDR3: CASSVEGTSTDTQYF; DNA: TGTGCCAGCAGCGTCGAGGGGACTAGCACAGATACGCAGTATTTT
D: .; V: TRBV7-3; size: .; J: TRBJ1-1; CDR3: CASSPGAGMNTEAFF; DNA: TGTGCCAGCAGCCCCGGGGCCGGGATGAACACTGAAGCTTTCTTT
D: TRBD1; V: TRBV11-2; size: .; J: TRBJ2-7; CDR3: CASSGQGAQSYEQYF; DNA: TGTGCCAGCAGCGGACAGGGGGCGCAAAGCTACGAGCAGTACTTC
D: .; V: TRBV7-6; size: .; J: TRBJ1-1; CDR3: CASSYHRDSANTEAFF; DNA: TGTGCCAGCAGCTACCATCGGGACTCAGCGAACACTGAAGCTTTCTTT
D: .; V: TRBV2; size: .; J: TRBJ1-1; CDR3: CASSLGALAFGTEAFF; DNA: TGTGCCAGCAGTCTTGGAGCGTTGGCCTTCGGCACTGAAGCTTTCTTT
D: .; V: TRBV9; size: .; J: TRBJ2-1; CDR3: CASSSPVSATSYNEQFF; DNA: TGTGCCAGCAGCTCACCCGTTTCGGCGACTTCATACAATGAGCAGTTCTTC
D: TRBD2; V: TRBV30; size: .; J: TRBJ2-1; CDR3: CAWSRLSGGGPTTYEQFF; DNA: TGTGCCTGGAGCCGCCTTTCGGGCGGGGGGCCTACTACTTATGAGCAGTTCTTC
D: .; V: TRBV5-1; size: .; J: TRBJ2-3; CDR3: CASSHALADTQYF; DNA: TGCGCCAGCAGCCACGCCCTCGCAGATACGCAGTATTTT
D: .; V: TRBV7-9; size: .; J: TRBJ2-7; CDR3: CASSFDEYEQYF; DNA: TGTGCCAGCAGCTTCGACGAATACGAGCAGTACTTC
D: .; V: TRBV7-2; size: few; J: TRBJ2-7; CDR3: CASRLLGDGEQYF; DNA: TGTGCCAGCAGGCTGCTTGGGGACGGCGAGCAGTACTTC
D: .; V: TRBV10-3; size: .; J: TRBJ2-1; CDR3: CATAITGEVHNEQFF; DNA: TGTGCCACCGCGATTACAGGGGAGGTCCACAATGAGCAGTTCTTC
D: .; V: TRBV7-9; size: few; J: TRBJ2-3; CDR3: CASSLGLGADTQYF; DNA: TGTGCCAGCAGCTTAGGTCTAGGGGCAGATACGCAGTATTTT
D: .; V: TRBV7-9; size: .; J: TRBJ1-1; CDR3: CASSPLWVGTENTEAFF; DNA: TGTGCCAGCAGCCCACTCTGGGTTGGGACGGAGAACACTGAAGCTTTCTTT
D: TRBD1; V: TRBV6-1; size: .; J: TRBJ2-7; CDR3: CASSEDRAVFEQYF; DNA: TGTGCCAGCAGTGAGGACAGGGCTGTCTTCGAGCAGTACTTC
D: TRBD1; V: TRBV5-4; size: once; J: TRBJ2-7; CDR3: CASGTGDHEQYF; DNA: TGTGCCAGCGGGACAGGGGACCACGAGCAGTACTTC
D: .; V: TRBV19; size: few; J: TRBJ2-7; CDR3: CASSIGTHEQYF; DNA: TGTGCCAGTAGTATAGGGACACACGAGCAGTACTTC
D: .; V: TRBV30; size: once; J: TRBJ1-5; CDR3: CAWSSHREINQPQHF; DNA: TGTGCCTGGAGTTCTCACAGGGAGATCAATCAGCCCCAGCATTTT
D: .; V: TRBV6-4; size: .; J: TRBJ2-1; CDR3: CASSEFPREKGHEQFF; DNA: TGTGCCAGCAGTGAATTTCCGAGGGAAAAAGGTCATGAGCAGTTCTTC
D: .; V: TRBV27; size: .; J: TRBJ2-7; CDR3: CASSPSDGSYEQYF; DNA: TGTGCCAGCAGTCCATCGGACGGATCCTACGAGCAGTACTTC
D: TRBD1; V: TRBV9; size: once; J: TRBJ1-2; CDR3: CASSVENAGGYYGYTF; DNA: TGTGCCAGCAGCGTAGAAAACGCAGGGGGCTACTATGGCTACACCTTC
D: .; V: TRBV5-1; size: .; J: TRBJ2-3; CDR3: CASSLDGSESTDTQYF; DNA: TGCGCCAGCAGCTTGGACGGGTCAGAGTCCACAGATACGCAGTATTTT
D: TRBD1; V: TRBV11-3; size: .; J: TRBJ2-7; CDR3: CASSRGTGTYEQYF; DNA: TGTGCCAGCAGCAGAGGGACAGGGACCTACGAGCAGTACTTC
D: .; V: TRBV27; size: few; J: TRBJ1-1; CDR3: CASSLQREGTEAFF; DNA: TGTGCCAGCAGTTTGCAAAGGGAAGGGACTGAAGCTTTCTTT
D: .; V: TRBV4-3; size: once; J: TRBJ1-2; CDR3: CASTTDGREGYGYTF; DNA: TGCGCCAGCACCACAGACGGGAGGGAAGGCTATGGCTACACCTTC
D: .; V: TRBV28; size: few; J: TRBJ2-2; CDR3: CASSLFGGELFF; DNA: TGTGCCAGCAGTTTATTCGGCGGGGAGCTGTTTTTT